This TCR beta chain is from a study of identical twins. Study-wide findings and caveats: Beta out-of-frame twin sharing showed a weaker excess. Analyses based on zero insertions could be partly confounded by invariant MAIT and iNKT cells. Within twin pairs, the out-of-frame alpha sequences they shared showed excess low generation probability.

Carrying unique molecular identifiers, the cDNA also gained a universal primer site through template switching. MiXCR, run by TCRdb on the 5' RACE reads, gives a single entry per CDR3 protein. The table has 500,000 to 700,000 distinct CDR3 sequences, under 8.5% seen once. This clonotype turned up a few times. Its target is not known. CDR1 is SQVTM and CDR2 is ANQGSEA in the germline V gene. This CDR3 is built from 13 residues. V lost 7 bases to trimming and J lost 8 bases, with 17 bases between them. The sample was also linked to a second study, of yellow fever vaccine responses in identical twins.

V usage is TRBV29-1 and J usage is TRBJ1-4; the D gene is possibly TRBD1 (6 bases). The origin of this receptor is a young woman in good health. The sample consisted of PBMCs. CDR3 amino acids: CSGGTGAREKLFF. The CDR3 nucleotides are TGCAGCGGGGGAACGGGGGCGCGGGAAAAACTGTTTTTT.